This T cell receptor beta chain was observed in a study of shared clonotypes between healthy human individuals. This table comes from immunoSEQ multiplex PCR, and its TCRdb copy is limited to in-frame clones, with some not included. The sample shows millions of clones, 85% to 95% of them seen only once. This CDR3 region has 14 residues. Per germline, CDR1 MNHEY and CDR2 SMNVEV (reference sequence). V dropped 5 bases and J dropped 7; count of bases not matched to a gene: 9. The chain couples TRBV27 to TRBJ2-7, with 9 nucleotides matching TRBD1. The sequenced sample was naive CD4+ T cells from PBMCs. Subset denoted: CD45RA+ positively selected. The sequence was collected from a man aged 18 to 30 in good health. Some clones in this sample may be carry-over from other donors' samples. The CDR3: CASSPNRGRREQYF. The DNA for the CDR3 is TGTGCCAGCAGTCCCAACAGGGGGCGGCGGGAGCAGTACTTC.